These T cell receptor beta chains were read from a single sample in a study of blood T cells in healthy people across ages. TCRdb itself ran the 5' RACE reads through MiXCR, one entry per CDR3 protein. The sample has 1,500,000 or so distinct CDR3 sequences, approximately 60% seen once. The sequenced sample was blood. The source is a young man in good health. Each CDR3 is given with its conserved first and last residue. D genes are given only for firm matches. Rows may omit the clone size; those that give it use once, few, many or a size class.

TGCGCCAGCAGCGTCGACACAACCGCGAACACCGGGGAGCTGTTTTTT	CASSVDTTANTGELFF	-	TRBJ2-2	-	TRBV5-1
TGTGCCAGCAGTTTCAGTCTCTATGAGCAGTTCTTC	CASSFSLYEQFF	few	TRBJ2-1	-	TRBV12-3/TRBV12-4
TGCAGTGCTAGAGAAGGGGGTAATTCACCCCTCCACTTT	CSAREGGNSPLHF	-	TRBJ1-6	-	TRBV20-1
TGCGCCAGCAGCTTGCGCCAGGGCCTCAAGCCATTGAACACTGAAGCTTTCTTT	CASSLRQGLKPLNTEAFF	-	TRBJ1-1	-	TRBV5-1
TGTGCCAGCAGCAAAAGTTTAAACAGGGGGAACTCCTACGAGCAGTACTTC	CASSKSLNRGNSYEQYF	few	TRBJ2-7	-	TRBV21-1
TGTGCCAGCCAACCCGGGACAGCCACCTACGAGCAGTACTTC	CASQPGTATYEQYF	few	TRBJ2-7	TRBD1	TRBV27
TGTGCCAGCAGACACCGGGACAGGGTCTACGAGCAGTACTTC	CASRHRDRVYEQYF	-	TRBJ2-7	TRBD1	TRBV6-1
TGTGCCAGCAGCCAAGATCATTTAGCGGGGGTCAACAATGAGCAGTTCTTC	CASSQDHLAGVNNEQFF	-	TRBJ2-1	TRBD2	TRBV3-1
TGTGCCAGCAGCTTAGACTTCGGGGACAATGAGCAGTTCTTC	CASSLDFGDNEQFF	-	TRBJ2-1	-	TRBV7-6
TGTGCCAGCAGCCTTTACTCGGGGGGTGAAGCTTTCTTT	CASSLYSGGEAFF	-	TRBJ1-1	-	TRBV7-9
TGTGCCAGCAGTTCTTCTATAGCGGGACTAGCCAAAAACATTCAGTACTTC	CASSSSIAGLAKNIQYF	-	TRBJ2-4	TRBD2	TRBV6-5
TGTGCCATCACTGGAGCTAGCGGGAGTGCCGAGCAGTACTTC	CAITGASGSAEQYF	-	TRBJ2-7	TRBD2	TRBV10-3
TGCAGCCCGTTTAGCCTGGGGGACTATGGCTACACCTTC	CSPFSLGDYGYTF	-	TRBJ1-2	-	TRBV29-1
TGTGCCAGCAGTGAATCGACGGACGACTCCTACGAGCAGTACTTC	CASSESTDDSYEQYF	few	TRBJ2-7	-	TRBV2
TGTGCCATCAGGGGGTCCCAGGGGGTATCTGGGGCCAACGTCCTGACTTTC	CAIRGSQGVSGANVLTF	few	TRBJ2-6	TRBD1	TRBV10-3
TGTGCCAGCAGCTTAGACTTGAAAAGGGGGCAAGGCTACACCTTC	CASSLDLKRGQGYTF	-	TRBJ1-2	TRBD1	TRBV7-8
TGCGCCAGCAGCCCCCCTGGGAGTAGCACAGATACGCAGTATTTT	CASSPPGSSTDTQYF	few	TRBJ2-3	-	TRBV5-1
TGTGCCTGGACCCAGGAGGGATACGAGCAGTACTTC	CAWTQEGYEQYF	-	TRBJ2-7	-	TRBV30
TGCGCCAGCAGCTTGAGGCAGGGCGGCTACGAGCAGTACTTC	CASSLRQGGYEQYF	many	TRBJ2-7	-	TRBV5-1
TGTGCCAGCAACGGGGTTAGCTCCTACAATGAGCAGTTCTTC	CASNGVSSYNEQFF	-	TRBJ2-1	-	TRBV2
TGTGCCAGCAGCTTCGGGGACACCATATATTTT	CASSFGDTIYF	-	TRBJ1-3	-	TRBV11-2
TGTGCCAGCAGCGCAAGTGGTTATACCACAGATACGCAGTATTTT	CASSASGYTTDTQYF	-	TRBJ2-3	-	TRBV9
TGTGCCAGCAGCCGAGTCCCCGCTGACTACAATGAGCAGTACTTC	CASSRVPADYNEQYF	-	TRBJ2-5	-	TRBV3-1
TGTGCCAGCAGTTACGGACTGGAAGGATCCTACGAGCAGTACTTC	CASSYGLEGSYEQYF	few	TRBJ2-7	-	TRBV6-2/TRBV6-3
TGTGCCAGCAGTGAATACGACAGACTAAACACTGAAGCTTTCTTT	CASSEYDRLNTEAFF	-	TRBJ1-1	-	TRBV25-1
TGCAGTGCGGCTACATATAGTAGCAATCAGCCCCAGCATTTT	CSAATYSSNQPQHF	-	TRBJ1-5	-	TRBV20-1
TGTGCCAGCAGTTTAAGGGCAGGGGCTTCCTACGAGCAGTACTTC	CASSLRAGASYEQYF	few	TRBJ2-7	-	TRBV12-3/TRBV12-4
TGCGCCAGCAGCTTGGAACAGGGGTCTGATCAGCCCCAGCATTTT	CASSLEQGSDQPQHF	few	TRBJ1-5	TRBD1	TRBV5-1
TGTGCCAGCAGCTTCGGACAGTACGAGCAGTACTTC	CASSFGQYEQYF	-	TRBJ2-7	-	TRBV7-9
TGCAGCGTTGAGTCGCCTGGCAGGGGGCTTAATGGCTACACCTTC	CSVESPGRGLNGYTF	few	TRBJ1-2	TRBD1	TRBV29-1
TGTGCCAGCAGCTTAGCTGGGGGACTAAAAGTGCAGTACTTC	CASSLAGGLKVQYF	-	TRBJ2-7	TRBD2	TRBV7-2
TGCAGCGTTTATTCAGGGGGCGGTGGAAACACCATATATTTT	CSVYSGGGGNTIYF	-	TRBJ1-3	TRBD1	TRBV29-1